These 3 T cell receptor beta chains were sequenced from one sample in a study of patients and donors after allogeneic stem cell transplantation (dated by TCRdb to 2018 to 2020). Receptor amplification or capture employed RT-PCR. The run used a NextSeq 550. In TCRdb, the public reads were trimmed at Q25 with fastp and aligned with MiXCR, with productive beta chains retained. Rows are combined by CDR3 protein, so each entry shows the most common genes and DNA. In all, the sample holds 87,000 or so distinct CDR3 sequences, and around 5% of those were seen once. Approximately 2.5% of the sample belongs to the ten largest clones. The material sequenced was blood, either unsorted or a sorted T cell fraction (not recorded which). The source of these receptors is a human donor who was either an allogeneic HSCT recipient or a stem cell or donor lymphocyte infusion donor (not recorded which). It is not recorded whose cells these are; they may come from a transplant donor.

In this sample, this clonotype turned up many times. The chain employs TRBV4-1 and TRBJ2-2; 8 positions match TRBD2. The V and J ends lost 1 base and 4 bases, in that order; junction bases with no gene match: 8. The CDR3 extends over 17 amino acids. The germline V gene has CDR1 MGHRA and CDR2 YSYEKL. The CDR3 sequence is CASSQGRIGRATGELFF. In DNA form, the CDR3 reads TGCGCCAGCAGCCAAGGGAGGATCGGGAGGGCCACCGGGGAGCTGTTTTTT.

This clonotype was picked up many times. The chain couples TRBV20-1 to TRBJ1-1; no clear D gene. The CDR3 is 14 residues long. V lost 3 bases and J 8 bases, leaving 19 bases between the germline ends. From germline, CDR1 is DFQATT and CDR2 SNEGSKA (reference sequence). DNA of the CDR3: TGCAGTGCTAGCAGCCCGACCTTGAGCTGGGAAGCTTTCTTT. This encodes CSASSPTLSWEAFF.

This clonotype was counted a few times. The CDR3 loop reads CASSFQLRAGGTYEQYF. CDR3 DNA: TGCGCCAGCAGCTTCCAGCTCCGGGCGGGAGGGACCTACGAGCAGTACTTC. The chain has TRBV5-1 and TRBJ2-7, with TRBD2 identical over 9 bases. V lost 2 bases to trimming and J lost 2 bases; unmatched junction nucleotides: 11. Germline lookup yields CDR1 SGHRS and CDR2 YFSETQ. The CDR3 has 17 residues.